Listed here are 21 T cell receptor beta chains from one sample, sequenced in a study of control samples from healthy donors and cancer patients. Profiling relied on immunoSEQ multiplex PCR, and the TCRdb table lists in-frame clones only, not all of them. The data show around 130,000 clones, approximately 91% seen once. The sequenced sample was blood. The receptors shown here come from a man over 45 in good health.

DNA of the CDR3: TGTGCCAGCAGCTTAGTTCAGGGACAGAACACTGAAGCTTTCTTT. Its translation: CASSLVQGQNTEAFF. This sequence joins TRBV11-3 and TRBJ1-1, with D possibly being TRBD1 (6 bases). Trimming pared 1 base from V and 1 base from J, leaving 10 bases between. CDR1 is SGHNT and CDR2 is YENEEA in the germline V gene. This CDR3 is built from 15 residues.

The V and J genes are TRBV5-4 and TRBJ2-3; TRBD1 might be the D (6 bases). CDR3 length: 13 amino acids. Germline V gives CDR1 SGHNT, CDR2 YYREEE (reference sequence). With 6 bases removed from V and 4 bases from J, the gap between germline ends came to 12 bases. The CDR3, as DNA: TGTGCCAGCACACGACAGGAGGCAGATACGCAGTATTTT. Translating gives CASTRQEADTQYF.

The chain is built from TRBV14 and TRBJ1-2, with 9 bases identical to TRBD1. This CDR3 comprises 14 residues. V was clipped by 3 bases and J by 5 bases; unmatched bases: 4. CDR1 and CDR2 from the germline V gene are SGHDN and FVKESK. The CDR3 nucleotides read TGTGCCAGCAGCCAGGACAGGGGCTGGTATGGCTACACCTTC. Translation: CASSQDRGWYGYTF.

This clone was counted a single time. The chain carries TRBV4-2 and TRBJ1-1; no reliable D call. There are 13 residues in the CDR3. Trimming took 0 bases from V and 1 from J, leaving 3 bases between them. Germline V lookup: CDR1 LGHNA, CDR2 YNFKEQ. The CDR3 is CASSQDWNTEAFF. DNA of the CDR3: TGTGCCAGCAGCCAAGACTGGAACACTGAAGCTTTCTTT.

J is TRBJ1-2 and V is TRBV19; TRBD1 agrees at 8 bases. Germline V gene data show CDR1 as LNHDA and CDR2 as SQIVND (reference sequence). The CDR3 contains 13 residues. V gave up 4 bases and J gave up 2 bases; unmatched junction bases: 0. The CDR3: CASSRTGNYGYTF. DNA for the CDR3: TGTGCCAGTAGTAGGACAGGGAACTATGGCTACACCTTC.

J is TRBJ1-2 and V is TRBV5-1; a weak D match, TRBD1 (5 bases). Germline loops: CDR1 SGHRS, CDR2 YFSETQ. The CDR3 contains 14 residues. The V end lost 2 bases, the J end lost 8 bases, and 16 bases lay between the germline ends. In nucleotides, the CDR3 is TGCGCCAGCAGCTTAGACAGAATAACCGGCGGCTACACCTTC. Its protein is CASSLDRITGGYTF.

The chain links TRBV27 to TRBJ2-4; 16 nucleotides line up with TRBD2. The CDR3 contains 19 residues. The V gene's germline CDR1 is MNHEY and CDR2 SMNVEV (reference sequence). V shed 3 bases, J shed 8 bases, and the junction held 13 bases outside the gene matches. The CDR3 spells CASSFRGTGLAGGRDIQYF. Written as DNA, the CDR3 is TGTGCCAGCAGTTTTCGCGGTACGGGACTAGCGGGGGGGCGAGACATTCAGTACTTC.

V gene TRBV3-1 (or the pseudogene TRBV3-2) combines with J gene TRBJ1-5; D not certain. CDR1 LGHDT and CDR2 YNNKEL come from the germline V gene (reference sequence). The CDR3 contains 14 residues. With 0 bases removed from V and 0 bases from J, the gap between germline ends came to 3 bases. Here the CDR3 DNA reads TGTGCCAGCAGCCAAGATCTTAGCAATCAGCCCCAGCATTTT. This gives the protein CASSQDLSNQPQHF.

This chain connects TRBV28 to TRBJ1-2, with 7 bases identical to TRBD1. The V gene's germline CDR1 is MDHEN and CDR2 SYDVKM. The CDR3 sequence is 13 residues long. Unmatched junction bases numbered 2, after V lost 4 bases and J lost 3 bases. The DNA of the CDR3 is TGTGCCAGCAGTTCGGGACAGTACTATGGCTACACCTTC. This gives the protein CASSSGQYYGYTF.

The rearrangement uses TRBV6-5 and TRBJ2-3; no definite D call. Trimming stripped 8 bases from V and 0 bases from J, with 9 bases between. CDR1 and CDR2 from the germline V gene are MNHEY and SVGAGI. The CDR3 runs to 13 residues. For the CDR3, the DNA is TGTGCCAGCCGGGCGGATAGCACAGATACGCAGTATTTT. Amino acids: CASRADSTDTQYF.

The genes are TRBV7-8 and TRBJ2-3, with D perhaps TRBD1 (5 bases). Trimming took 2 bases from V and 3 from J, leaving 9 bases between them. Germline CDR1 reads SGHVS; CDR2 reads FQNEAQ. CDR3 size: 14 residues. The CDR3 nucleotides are TGTGCCAGCAGCTTACCCCAGGGTACAGATACGCAGTATTTT. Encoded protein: CASSLPQGTDTQYF.

In nucleotides, the CDR3 is TGCGCCAGCAGCAAGACGACCGGGGGAATGAACACTGAAGCTTTCTTT. Its translation is CASSKTTGGMNTEAFF. J is TRBJ1-1 and V is TRBV5-1; a weak D match, TRBD1 (5 bases). The CDR3 extends over 16 amino acids. V was clipped by 4 bases and J by 0 bases, with 16 bases between them. Germline loops: CDR1 SGHRS, CDR2 YFSETQ.

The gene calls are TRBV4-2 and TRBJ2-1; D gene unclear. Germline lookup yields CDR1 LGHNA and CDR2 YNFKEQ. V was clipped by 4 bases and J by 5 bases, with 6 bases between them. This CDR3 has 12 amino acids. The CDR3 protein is CASSPPDNEQFF. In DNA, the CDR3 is TGTGCCAGCAGCCCCCCCGACAATGAGCAGTTCTTC.

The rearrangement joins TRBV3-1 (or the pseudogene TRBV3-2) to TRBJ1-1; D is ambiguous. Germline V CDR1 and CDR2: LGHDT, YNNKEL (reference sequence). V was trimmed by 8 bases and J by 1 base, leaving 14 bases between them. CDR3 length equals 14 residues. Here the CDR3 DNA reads TGTGCCAGCGCAACACGGCCTGAGAACACTGAAGCTTTCTTT. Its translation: CASATRPENTEAFF.

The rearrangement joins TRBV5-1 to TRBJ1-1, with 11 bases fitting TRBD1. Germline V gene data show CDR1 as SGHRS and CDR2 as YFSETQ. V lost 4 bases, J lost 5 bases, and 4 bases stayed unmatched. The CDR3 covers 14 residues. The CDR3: CASSKGTGGTEAFF. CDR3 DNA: TGCGCCAGCAGCAAAGGGACAGGGGGGACTGAAGCTTTCTTT.

In nucleotides, the CDR3 is TGTGCCACCAGCAGAGCGCCTAGTGGTCGGGAGACCCAGTACTTC. Residues: CATSRAPSGRETQYF. The rearrangement joins TRBV15 to TRBJ2-5; D is uncertain. CDR1 LNHNV and CDR2 YYDKDF come from the germline V gene (reference sequence). The V gene lost 1 base and the J gene lost 5 bases, with 14 bases spanning the gap. The CDR3 totals 15 residues.

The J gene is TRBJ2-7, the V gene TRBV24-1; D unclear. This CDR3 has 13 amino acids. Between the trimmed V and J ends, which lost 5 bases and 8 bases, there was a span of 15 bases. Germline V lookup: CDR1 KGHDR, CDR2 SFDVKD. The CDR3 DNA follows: TGTGCCACCAGTGGCGTAACGGGCAGGCAGCAGTACTTC. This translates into CATSGVTGRQQYF.

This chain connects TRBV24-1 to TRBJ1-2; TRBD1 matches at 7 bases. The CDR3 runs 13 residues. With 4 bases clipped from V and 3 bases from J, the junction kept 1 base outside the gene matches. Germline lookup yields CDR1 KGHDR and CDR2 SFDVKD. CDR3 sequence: CATSEQGYYGYTF. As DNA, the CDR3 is TGTGCCACCAGTGAACAGGGGTACTATGGCTACACCTTC.

CDR3 in amino acids: CASSYTVPEAFF. The CDR3 DNA is TGTGCCAGCAGTTACACTGTACCTGAAGCTTTCTTT. This chain uses TRBV12-3 or TRBV12-4 with TRBJ1-1; no firm D call. V lost 4 bases, J lost 6 bases, and 9 bases lay in between. CDR3 length: 12 residues.

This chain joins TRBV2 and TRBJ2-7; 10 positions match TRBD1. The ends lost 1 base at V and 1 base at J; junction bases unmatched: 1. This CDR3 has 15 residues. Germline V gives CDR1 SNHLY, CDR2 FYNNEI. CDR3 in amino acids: CASSEGQGASYEQYF. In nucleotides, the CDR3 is TGTGCCAGCAGTGAAGGACAGGGGGCATCCTACGAGCAGTACTTC.

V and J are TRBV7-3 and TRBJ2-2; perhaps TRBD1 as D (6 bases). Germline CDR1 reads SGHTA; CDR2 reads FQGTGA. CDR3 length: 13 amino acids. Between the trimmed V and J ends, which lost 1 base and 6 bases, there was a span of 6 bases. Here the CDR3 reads CASSLRGPGELFF. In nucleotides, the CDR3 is TGTGCCAGCAGCTTAAGGGGGCCCGGGGAGCTGTTTTTT.